The clone carrying this T cell receptor beta chain appeared a single time. Its target is not known. Sequencing was performed with immunoSEQ multiplex PCR; in TCRdb, only in-frame clones are kept and a portion is missing. Of about 160,000 clones listed, more than 85% are singletons. The data were taken from a study of T cell responses to AZD1222 COVID-19 vaccine. General study findings and limits: Spike-specific TCR breadth and depth grew following two AZD1222 doses.

This CDR3 is 14 amino acids long. V gave up 5 bases and J gave up 4 bases; unmatched junction bases: 11. CDR1 and CDR2 from the germline V gene are SQVTM and ANQGSEA. Source: peripheral blood, taken 28 days after the second AZD1222 dose. The gene calls are TRBV29-1 and TRBJ2-7, with 7 bases aligning to TRBD2. This TCR derives from an adult who received the AZD1222 COVID-19 vaccine. The CDR3 loop is CSVSSGWITYEQYF. As DNA, the CDR3 is TGCAGCGTTAGTAGCGGGTGGATCACTTACGAGCAGTACTTC.